A single sample gave rise to the 15 T cell receptor beta chains below, sequenced in a study of cytomegalovirus exposure and HLA in healthy donors. PCR involved 60 Vbeta and 13 Jbeta primers. Sequenced by immunoSEQ multiplex PCR; TCRdb stores in-frame clones only, minus some. The table includes about 120,000 clones, roughly 70% detected once. Sequencing was carried out using PBMCs. Every receptor here comes from a woman aged 18-30 years in good health and CMV-seronegative.

The chain combines TRBV30 with TRBJ2-1; unclear D gene. CDR1 and CDR2 from the germline V gene are GTSNPN and SVGIG (reference sequence). V gave up 3 bases and J gave up 5 bases, with 2 bases separating them. The length of the CDR3 is 10 residues. In DNA, the CDR3 is TGTGCCTGGAGCGACAATGAGCAGTTCTTC. The encoded protein is CAWSDNEQFF. Filled out from reference TRBV30 and TRBJ2-1, the complete variable domain reads SQTIHQWPATLVQPVGSPLSLECTVEGTSNPNLYWYRQAAGRGLQLLFYSVGIGQISSEVPQNLSASRPQDRQFILSSKKLLLSDSGFYLCAWSDNEQFFGPGTRLTVL.

The chain links TRBV9 to TRBJ1-4, with 10 bases matching TRBD1. V trimming: 3 bases; J trimming: 8 bases; junction bases outside the gene matches: 10. This CDR3 region has 16 residues. Germline V gives CDR1 SGDLS, CDR2 YYNGEE. DNA for the CDR3: TGTGCCAGCAGCGCGGGGACCGGGACAGGGGACGAAAAACTGTTTTTT. This sequence encodes CASSAGTGTGDEKLFF.

Comment on this clone: Sequence at one end of the junction differs from germline and may be a read error. The CDR3 sequence: CTSSEAANRDVYQPQHF. The DNA for the CDR3 is TGTACCAGCAGTGAAGCGGCCAACAGGGACGTTTATCAGCCCCAGCATTTT. The genes are TRBV6-1 and TRBJ1-5; D is perhaps TRBD1 (6 bases). The CDR3 has 17 residues. CDR1 and CDR2 (germline): MNHNS, SASEGT.

This clone was recorded a few times. The V call is TRBV28, the J call TRBJ1-5, with no clear D. Germline CDR1 MDHEN, CDR2 SYDVKM. Between the trimmed V and J ends, which lost 1 base and 3 bases, there was a span of 16 bases. The CDR3 is 17 residues long. In DNA, the CDR3 is TGTGCCAGCAGTTTATACCCGACGGAGTCCTACAATCAGCCCCAGCATTTT. This codes for CASSLYPTESYNQPQHF.

V gene TRBV2 combines with J gene TRBJ1-1, with D unclear. Deletions cut 5 bases from V and 7 bases from J, with 14 bases between. CDR1 and CDR2 (germline): SNHLY, FYNNEI. The length of the CDR3 is 13 residues. This CDR3 reads CASSLSGRDEAFF. CDR3 sequence (DNA): TGTGCCAGCAGTTTATCCGGGAGGGATGAAGCTTTCTTT.

This rearrangement joins TRBV15 to TRBJ2-3; D may be TRBD2 (6 bases). The length of the CDR3 is 15 residues. CDR1 is LNHNV, CDR2 YYDKDF, per germline (reference sequence). V was trimmed by 5 bases and J by 6 bases, leaving 18 bases between them. In nucleotides, the CDR3 is TGTGCCACCAGCCGAGGGACTCAACCGGCGGATACGCAGTATTTT. Residues: CATSRGTQPADTQYF.

The genes are TRBV6-6 and TRBJ1-2; TRBD1 agrees at 11 bases. The V gene end was trimmed by 4 bases and the J gene end by 10 bases; junction bases not matched to a gene: 2. The CDR3 spans 12 residues. Germline CDR1 reads MNHNY; CDR2 reads SVGAGI (reference sequence). CDR3 loop: CASSWDRGVYTF. Here the CDR3 DNA reads TGTGCCAGCAGTTGGGACAGGGGGGTCTACACCTTC.

The chain has TRBV5-1 and TRBJ1-2; 7 positions agree with TRBD1. The CDR3 is 17 amino acids. V was clipped by 4 bases and J by 2 bases; unmatched bases: 14. Germline V gene sequence: CDR1 SGHRS, CDR2 YFSETQ. The CDR3 is CASSGGPIGTVNYGYTF. CDR3 DNA: TGCGCCAGCAGCGGGGGCCCGATCGGGACAGTAAACTATGGCTACACCTTC. Based on the CDR3 plus reference TRBV5-1 and TRBJ1-2, the full variable domain is KAGVTQTPRYLIKTRGQQVTLSCSPISGHRSVSWYQQTPGQGLQFLFEYFSETQRNKGNFPGRFSGRQFSNSRSEMNVSTLELGDSALYLCASSGGPIGTVNYGYTFGSGTRLTVV.

The rearrangement joins TRBV6-5 to TRBJ2-1; TRBD1 agrees at 10 bases. Germline V gene data show CDR1 as MNHEY and CDR2 as SVGAGI. The CDR3 consists of 14 residues. Germline trimming cut 6 bases from V and 5 bases from J; bases unmatched to any gene: 4. CDR3 DNA sequence: TGTGCCAGCAGCCTGACAGGGGGCAACAATGAGCAGTTCTTC. Encoded protein: CASSLTGGNNEQFF.

The table lists this clone with a count of one. The chain links TRBV28 to TRBJ1-5, with TRBD1 matching over 9 bases. V was pared by 4 bases and J by 0 bases, with 13 bases of the junction left unmatched. CDR1 and CDR2 (germline): MDHEN, SYDVKM. The CDR3 is made up of 19 amino acids. The CDR3 DNA sequence: TGTGCCAGCAGTTCCGAATCGACAGGGGGGGGAAATAGCAATCAGCCCCAGCATTTT. It translates to CASSSESTGGGNSNQPQHF.

This clone turned up a few times. The V and J genes are TRBV25-1 and TRBJ1-1; weak D call: TRBD1 (5 bases). Per germline, CDR1 MGHDK and CDR2 SYGVNS. CDR3 length equals 12 residues. V was shortened by 4 bases and J by 6 bases, with 9 bases between the two germline ends. CDR3 in DNA: TGTGCCAGCAGTGCGGGGGAACCTGAAGCTTTCTTT. It translates to CASSAGEPEAFF.

The chain couples TRBV27 to TRBJ1-6; D ambiguous. The CDR3 runs 14 residues. Looked up from germline, CDR1 is MNHEY and CDR2 is SMNVEV (reference sequence). Trimming removed 3 bases from V and 7 bases from J, with 10 bases in between. CDR3 amino acids: CASSFQEKNSPLHF. Here the CDR3 DNA reads TGTGCCAGCAGTTTCCAGGAAAAAAATTCACCCCTCCACTTT.

The chain combines TRBV6-5 with TRBJ2-7; the D gene is possibly TRBD2 (7 bases). Trimming removed 11 bases at V and 3 bases at J, with 14 bases between. Germline CDR1 reads MNHEY; CDR2 reads SVGAGI. The CDR3 has 12 amino acids. The CDR3 loop is CAAGGGRYEQYF. The CDR3, as DNA: TGTGCCGCCGGCGGGGGCCGCTACGAGCAGTACTTC.

The V and J genes are TRBV30 and TRBJ1-2, with D maybe TRBD1 (5 bases). V gave up 3 bases and J gave up 12 bases, with 20 bases separating them. The CDR3 is made up of 13 amino acids. Looked up from germline, CDR1 is GTSNPN and CDR2 is SVGIG (reference sequence). The CDR3 protein is CAWSPGRGQGNTF. Here the CDR3 DNA reads TGTGCCTGGAGCCCCGGGCGGGGCCAAGGGAACACCTTC.

The gene calls are TRBV5-1 and TRBJ1-1; D not certain. Germline V gives CDR1 SGHRS, CDR2 YFSETQ. V was cut by 1 base and J by 5 bases, with 15 bases left in between. The CDR3 spans 15 residues. The CDR3 here is CASSLHSGGWTEAFF. The CDR3 coding sequence is TGCGCCAGCAGCTTGCATTCAGGAGGTTGGACTGAAGCTTTCTTT. Together with reference TRBV5-1 and TRBJ1-1, the CDR3 gives the full variable domain: KAGVTQTPRYLIKTRGQQVTLSCSPISGHRSVSWYQQTPGQGLQFLFEYFSETQRNKGNFPGRFSGRQFSNSRSEMNVSTLELGDSALYLCASSLHSGGWTEAFFGQGTRLTVV.